This entry features one TCR beta chain sequence. RNA was extracted and reverse transcribed into cDNA as the sequencing template. The protocol was immunoSEQ multiplex PCR, while the TCRdb copy is restricted to in-frame clones and leaves out a portion. This table has some 200,000 clones, about 60% appearing once. The record originates from a study of CD8+ T cells in alopecia areata. This CDR3 is 15 amino acids long. Trimming took off 4 bases at V and 8 bases at J, with 21 bases between the two ends. Per germline, CDR1 SQVTM and CDR2 ANQGSEA. Specified treatment: oral pan-JAK inhibitor, 5-10 mg twice daily.

The specimen comprised CD8+ T cells sorted from blood, sampled at week 24, from a patient treated with tofacitinib. The chain carries TRBV29-1 and TRBJ1-3; the D gene is possibly TRBD1 (5 bases). This receptor was obtained from a human donor with alopecia areata. CDR3 region: CSVVSGPQELYTIYF. CDR3 in DNA: TGCAGCGTTGTTTCAGGTCCACAGGAGCTATACACCATATATTTT.